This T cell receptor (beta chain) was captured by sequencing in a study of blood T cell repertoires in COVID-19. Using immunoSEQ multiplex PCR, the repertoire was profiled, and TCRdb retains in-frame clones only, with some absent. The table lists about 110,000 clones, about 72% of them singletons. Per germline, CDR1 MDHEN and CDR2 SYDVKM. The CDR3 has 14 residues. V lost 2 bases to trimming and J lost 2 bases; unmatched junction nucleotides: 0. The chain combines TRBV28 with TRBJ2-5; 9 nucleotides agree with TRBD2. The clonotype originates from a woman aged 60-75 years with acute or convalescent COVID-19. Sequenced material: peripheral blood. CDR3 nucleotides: TGTGCCAGCAGTTTAAGCGGGGGGCAAGAGACCCAGTACTTC. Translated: CASSLSGGQETQYF.